These 21 T cell receptor beta chains came from one sample sequenced in a study of stem cell transplantation in POMP-related autoinflammatory disease. TCRdb's table, derived via immunoSEQ multiplex PCR, lists solely in-frame clones and lacks some. The table has about 32,000 clones, 85% to 90% seen once. Sequenced here: CD4+ T cells from PBMCs, sampled before stem cell transplantation. These receptors all stem from a human donor with POMP-related autoinflammation and immune dysregulation (PRAID).

V gene TRBV4-1 combines with J gene TRBJ1-5; the match to TRBD1 covers 8 bases. This CDR3 comprises 17 residues. V trimming: 1 base; J trimming: 2 bases; junction bases outside the gene matches: 7. From germline, CDR1 is MGHRA and CDR2 YSYEKL. The CDR3 reads CASSQVGQGRGNQPQHF. The CDR3, as DNA: TGCGCCAGCAGCCAAGTCGGACAGGGACGAGGCAATCAGCCCCAGCATTTT.

This clone has a handful of counts. The CDR3 DNA is TGTGCCAGCAGCTTAGGTAGATGGCGGCCGGCTTTCTTT. Encoded protein: CASSLGRWRPAFF. V and J are TRBV7-8 and TRBJ1-1; D unclear. Per germline, CDR1 SGHVS and CDR2 FQNEAQ. V lost 1 base and J lost 11, with 14 bases in between. This CDR3 is built from 13 residues.

For this clone: The junction departs from the called germline gene at one end, perhaps through a read error. The rearrangement links TRBV30 to TRBJ1-4; the match to TRBD1 covers 7 bases. The CDR3 is 11 amino acids. Germline lookup yields CDR1 GTSNPN and CDR2 SVGIG (reference sequence). The CDR3 protein is CAWSNPGQLYW. CDR3 sequence (DNA): TGTGCCTGGAGTAATCCGGGACAGTTGTATTGG.

This clone has only one observation. The chain uses TRBV28 and TRBJ2-7; 8 bases line up with TRBD2. V shed 7 bases, J shed 0 bases, and the junction held 5 bases outside the gene matches. The CDR3 runs to 14 residues. Germline V lookup: CDR1 MDHEN, CDR2 SYDVKM. The CDR3 sequence is CASNGGRPSYEQYF. The CDR3 coding sequence is TGTGCCAGCAACGGCGGGAGGCCCTCCTACGAGCAGTACTTC.

The V call is TRBV11-2, the J call TRBJ1-1; D is undetermined. Germline V gene data show CDR1 as SGHAT and CDR2 as FQNNGV. Trimming took off 2 bases at V and 3 bases at J, with 16 bases between the two ends. The CDR3 length is 16 residues. CDR3 nucleotides: TGTGCCAGCAGCTTAATCCTGGGCCTTGGGGACACTGAAGCTTTCTTT. This gives the protein CASSLILGLGDTEAFF.

This clone showed up just once. The chain combines TRBV19 with TRBJ2-2; D is unresolved. Trimming removed 2 bases at V and 0 bases at J, with 4 bases between. This CDR3 is built from 14 residues. Germline CDR1 and CDR2: LNHDA and SQIVND (reference sequence). The CDR3: CASSISTNTGELFF. Written as DNA, the CDR3 is TGTGCCAGTAGTATATCCACGAACACCGGGGAGCTGTTTTTT. The entire variable domain, with the rest obtained from reference TRBV19 and TRBJ2-2, is as follows: DGGITQSPKYLFRKEGQNVTLSCEQNLNHDAMYWYRQDPGQGLRLIYYSQIVNDFQKGDIAEGYSVSREKKESFPLTVTSAQKNPTAFYLCASSISTNTGELFFGEGSRLTVL.

This clone was counted a few times. The chain is built from TRBV11-2 and TRBJ1-1; D unresolved. With 5 bases removed from V and 3 bases from J, the gap between germline ends came to 10 bases. The CDR3 length is 13 residues. CDR1 SGHAT and CDR2 FQNNGV come from the germline V gene. CDR3 residues: CASSNLVYTEAFF. DNA for the CDR3: TGTGCCAGCAGCAACCTAGTGTACACTGAAGCTTTCTTT.

The V gene is TRBV25-1, the J gene TRBJ2-5, with D perhaps matching TRBD1 (5 bases). The germline gives CDR1 MGHDK, CDR2 SYGVNS. This CDR3 is 16 amino acids long. Trimming took 3 bases from V and 2 from J, leaving 16 bases between them. The CDR3 DNA reads as TGTGCCAGCAGTGAGGGGCTTACAGCGAATCAAGAGACCCAGTACTTC. This translates into CASSEGLTANQETQYF. The whole variable domain, remainder taken from reference TRBV25-1 and TRBJ2-5, is EADIYQTPRYLVIGTGKKITLECSQTMGHDKMYWYQQDPGMELHLIHYSYGVNSTEKGDLSSESTVSRIRTEHFPLTLESARPSHTSQYLCASSEGLTANQETQYFGPGTRLLVL.

The genes are TRBV28 and TRBJ1-2; the D is unclear. CDR1 is MDHEN, CDR2 SYDVKM, per germline. The CDR3 extends over 11 amino acids. The V gene lost 4 bases and the J gene lost 8 bases, with 8 bases spanning the gap. Here the CDR3 reads CASSSSYGYTF. CDR3 nucleotides: TGTGCCAGCAGTTCCTCCTACGGCTACACCTTC.

This clone was seen only a few times. V gene TRBV2 combines with J gene TRBJ2-2; 13 positions match TRBD2. The junction had 7 bases not matched to a gene; V was cut back by 6 bases and J by 6 bases. This CDR3 region has 16 residues. CDR1 and CDR2 from the germline V gene are SNHLY and FYNNEI. CDR3 bases: TGTGCCAGCAGAGTTACTAGCGGGAGGGGTGCCGGGGAGCTGTTTTTT. Amino acids: CASRVTSGRGAGELFF.

This rearrangement joins TRBV9 to TRBJ2-2; perhaps TRBD1 as D (5 bases). This CDR3 comprises 15 residues. Trimming shortened V by 2 bases and J by 0 bases, and 8 bases separated the two germline ends. Germline CDR1 reads SGDLS; CDR2 reads YYNGEE. CDR3 DNA: TGTGCCAGCAGCGTGGACACCGCGAACACCGGGGAGCTGTTTTTT. Protein: CASSVDTANTGELFF.

This sequence joins TRBV14 and TRBJ2-6, with TRBD1 matching over 7 bases. The CDR3 sequence is 15 residues long. With V trimmed by 3 bases and J by 2 bases, 1 base remained unmatched. The germline gives CDR1 SGHDN, CDR2 FVKESK. CDR3 loop: CASSQQGAGANVLTF. The CDR3 DNA follows: TGTGCCAGCAGCCAGCAGGGGGCTGGGGCCAACGTCCTGACTTTC.

The genes are TRBV10-3 and TRBJ2-3, with TRBD2 identical over 10 bases. Germline-derived CDR1 and CDR2 are ENHRY and SYGVKD. CDR3 length: 16 amino acids. V dropped 5 bases and J dropped 1; count of bases not matched to a gene: 6. The CDR3 reads CAISRNTSGGTDTQYF. In DNA, the CDR3 is TGTGCCATCAGTCGCAATACTAGCGGGGGCACAGATACGCAGTATTTT.

The V call is TRBV18, the J call TRBJ2-7, with D uncertain. This CDR3 is built from 13 residues. Germline loops: CDR1 KGHSH, CDR2 LQKENI. V lost 6 bases, J lost 0 bases, and 9 bases lay in between. CDR3 in amino acids: CASSHDNSYEQYF. CDR3 DNA: TGTGCCAGCTCTCACGACAACTCCTACGAGCAGTACTTC.

The J gene is TRBJ2-3, the V gene TRBV10-2, with 7 bases fitting TRBD2. CDR3 size: 15 residues. Germline V gene data show CDR1 as WSHSY and CDR2 as SAAADI. V shed 7 bases, J shed 2 bases, and the junction held 9 bases outside the gene matches. This CDR3 reads CASIGTNLYTDTQYF. CDR3 in DNA: TGCGCCAGCATAGGGACTAACCTTTACACAGATACGCAGTATTTT.

This chain uses TRBV7-9 with TRBJ1-1, with D possibly TRBD1 on 5 matching bases. V gave up 5 bases and J gave up 1 base, with 17 bases separating them. The germline V gene encodes CDR1 SEHNR and CDR2 FQNEAQ (reference sequence). This CDR3 is 16 amino acids long. CDR3 DNA sequence: TGTGCCAGCAGCCGACCCGCCCGGGGCTCGAACACTGAAGCTTTCTTT. It encodes CASSRPARGSNTEAFF.

The gene calls are TRBV30 and TRBJ2-7; 11 bases are a match to TRBD2. The CDR3 is 14 amino acids. Germline lookup yields CDR1 GTSNPN and CDR2 SVGIG (reference sequence). V lost 2 bases and J lost 2; bases outside the gene matches: 2. CDR3 nucleotides: TGTGCCTGGAGTCAACTAGCGGGAGCCTACGAGCAGTACTTC. The encoded protein is CAWSQLAGAYEQYF.

Only a few counts were recorded for this clone. The chain joins TRBV7-2 to TRBJ1-5; D is undetermined. CDR3 length: 14 residues. Germline values: CDR1 SGHTA, CDR2 FQGNSA. V gave up 5 bases and J gave up 4 bases, with 12 bases separating them. CDR3 protein: CASSHYQENQPQHF. The CDR3 nucleotides are TGTGCCAGCAGCCACTACCAGGAAAATCAGCCCCAGCATTTT. Full variable domain (outside the CDR3, taken from reference TRBV7-2 and TRBJ1-5): GAGVSQSPSNKVTEKGKDVELRCDPISGHTALYWYRQSLGQGLEFLIYFQGNSAPDKSGLPSDRFSAERTGGSVSTLTIQRTQQEDSAVYLCASSHYQENQPQHFGDGTRLSIL.

This chain connects TRBV28 to TRBJ2-1, with a tentative D call TRBD1 (6 bases). This CDR3 has 17 residues. Germline CDR1 and CDR2: MDHEN and SYDVKM. V was trimmed by 4 bases and J by 2 bases, leaving 18 bases between them. In nucleotides, the CDR3 is TGTGCCAGCAGTTCTCCTCTCCGGGACAACCCCTACAATGAGCAGTTCTTC. Amino acid sequence: CASSSPLRDNPYNEQFF.

The chain recombines TRBV28 with TRBJ2-4; a weak D match, TRBD1 (6 bases). Deletions cut 4 bases from V and 8 bases from J, with 12 bases between. Germline-derived CDR1 and CDR2 are MDHEN and SYDVKM. CDR3 length equals 13 residues. CDR3: CASSSPQGYIQYF. The CDR3 bases are TGTGCCAGCAGTTCGCCCCAGGGGTACATTCAGTACTTC.

This chain uses TRBV25-1 with TRBJ1-2, with D unresolved. CDR3 size: 12 residues. Germline V lookup: CDR1 MGHDK, CDR2 SYGVNS. The V end was cut by 3 bases, the J end by 8 bases, with 10 bases between. The CDR3 DNA reads TGTGCCAGCAGTGATTCCGTTCAGGGCTACACCTTC. As protein: CASSDSVQGYTF.